Shown below are 11 T cell receptor beta chains from a single sample sequenced in a study of blood T cell repertoires in COVID-19. Produced via immunoSEQ multiplex PCR; TCRdb's table is partial and in-frame only. The top ten clones hold roughly 17% of a sample with 100,000 or so clones, about four fifths of them seen once. Sequenced input: peripheral blood. Receptor source: a woman in her fifties or sixties with acute or convalescent COVID-19.

By sample fraction, this clone is medium-sized. The chain carries TRBV7-2 and TRBJ2-2; D is ambiguous. Trimming left V 0 bases short and J 7 bases short, with 6 bases between. CDR1 is SGHTA and CDR2 is FQGNSA in the germline V gene. The length of the CDR3 is 13 residues. The CDR3 here is CASSLAWLGELFF. In DNA form, the CDR3 reads TGTGCCAGCAGCTTAGCGTGGCTCGGGGAGCTGTTTTTT.

The rearrangement links TRBV19 to TRBJ2-1, with D tentatively TRBD1 (6 bases). The germline gives CDR1 LNHDA, CDR2 SQIVND (reference sequence). This CDR3 spans 14 amino acids. Trimming stripped 6 bases from V and 6 bases from J, with 15 bases between. The CDR3: CASSRTRGGNEQFF. For the CDR3, the DNA is TGTGCCAGTAGCCGGACTCGAGGGGGCAATGAGCAGTTCTTC.

This chain connects TRBV7-2 to TRBJ2-5, with a tentative D call TRBD2 (6 bases). Deletions cut 0 bases from V and 5 bases from J, with 10 bases between. The germline CDR1 and CDR2 sequences are SGHTA and FQGNSA. The CDR3 runs 14 residues. The CDR3 region has the DNA TGTGCCAGCAGCTTAGCGTCGGGGGTCGAGACCCAGTACTTC. It specifies CASSLASGVETQYF. Combining the CDR3 with reference TRBV7-2 and TRBJ2-5 gives the whole variable domain GAGVSQSPSNKVTEKGKDVELRCDPISGHTALYWYRQSLGQGLEFLIYFQGNSAPDKSGLPSDRFSAERTGGSVSTLTIQRTQQEDSAVYLCASSLASGVETQYFGPGTRLLVL.

CDR3 in amino acids: CASSPSHHSGNTIYF. For the CDR3, the DNA is TGTGCCAGCAGTCCCAGTCACCACTCTGGAAACACCATATATTTT. The chain couples TRBV6-5 to TRBJ1-3; D uncertain. Germline-derived CDR1 and CDR2 are MNHEY and SVGAGI. Trimming left V 5 bases short and J 0 bases short, with 11 bases between. The CDR3 is made up of 15 amino acids.

This clone was picked up a small number of times. The gene calls are TRBV2 and TRBJ2-7, with 7 bases that match TRBD2. In germline, CDR1 is SNHLY, CDR2 FYNNEI. The CDR3 is 15 amino acids. J gave up 7 bases and V 0 bases, and 9 bases lay outside the gene matches. The CDR3 DNA sequence: TGTGCCAGCAGTGAAGCTGCGGGGGACTTGAGGGAGCAGTACTTC. Translation gives CASSEAAGDLREQYF.

The chain is built from TRBV6-6 and TRBJ1-4; TRBD1 matches 10 bases. The V and J ends lost 5 bases and 8 bases, in that order; junction bases with no gene match: 8. The CDR3 runs 15 residues. Germline V lookup: CDR1 MNHNY, CDR2 SVGAGI (reference sequence). The CDR3 spells CASSLRTGGREKLFF. The DNA of the CDR3 is TGTGCCAGCAGTCTTAGGACAGGGGGGAGGGAAAAACTGTTTTTT.

CDR3 sequence: CSVGTDRGQTDTQYF. The CDR3 DNA sequence: TGCAGCGTCGGGACCGACAGGGGGCAAACAGATACGCAGTATTTT. This chain joins TRBV29-1 and TRBJ2-3; 10 nucleotides align to TRBD1. The CDR3 runs to 15 residues. The germline V gene encodes CDR1 SQVTM and CDR2 ANQGSEA. Trimming cost V 6 bases and J 3 bases; bases outside gene matches: 9.

The chain recombines TRBV3-1 (or the pseudogene TRBV3-2) with TRBJ2-1; TRBD2 aligns across 12 bases. There are 21 residues in the CDR3. V shed 1 base, J shed 7 bases, and the junction held 20 bases outside the gene matches. Germline V gene lookup returns CDR1 LGHDT and CDR2 YNNKEL (reference sequence). The CDR3 loop is CASSQVGQGLAGGPRPNEQFF. CDR3 DNA: TGTGCCAGCAGCCAAGTCGGACAGGGGCTAGCGGGGGGGCCTCGTCCGAATGAGCAGTTCTTC.

The chain joins TRBV5-6 to TRBJ1-2; D unresolved. V lost 0 bases to trimming and J lost 2 bases, with 11 bases between them. The length of the CDR3 is 15 residues. From germline, CDR1 is SGHDT and CDR2 YYEEEE. This chain's CDR3 is CASSLGGGWNYGYTF. The CDR3 DNA reads TGTGCCAGCAGCTTGGGAGGAGGGTGGAACTATGGCTACACCTTC.

This chain joins TRBV2 and TRBJ1-1; D is unclear. From germline, CDR1 is SNHLY and CDR2 FYNNEI. V dropped 7 bases and J dropped 2 bases, with 11 bases sitting between them. The CDR3 totals 13 residues. CDR3 residues: CASKTGVNTEAFF. In DNA form, the CDR3 reads TGTGCCAGCAAGACCGGGGTAAACACTGAAGCTTTCTTT.

The gene calls are TRBV6-1 and TRBJ1-5; 9 bases are a match to TRBD1. J gave up 7 bases and V 1 base, and 5 bases lay outside the gene matches. CDR3 size: 15 residues. Looked up from germline, CDR1 is MNHNS and CDR2 is SASEGT. The CDR3 spells CASSEGRQGVQPQHF. DNA for the CDR3: TGTGCCAGCAGTGAAGGGAGACAGGGGGTCCAGCCCCAGCATTTT.